This entry features one TCR beta chain sequence. Its antigen remains unidentified. This specimen belongs to a study of cytomegalovirus exposure and HLA in healthy donors. Study-wide context: Tens of millions of unique TCRs, all from HLA-typed donors, were included in an early release of the data. Study-wide findings and caveats: TCR beta V- and J-gene trimming was later associated with a missense DCLRE1C variant. Common viral pathogens were later found to be apparently linked to several of the most significant clusters. Analyzed later, most CMV-associated TCR beta chains appeared HLA-restricted.

Amplification used 60 Vbeta primers and 13 Jbeta primers. Using immunoSEQ multiplex PCR, the repertoire was profiled, and TCRdb retains in-frame clones only, with some absent. The data show roughly 140,000 clones, approximately 83% seen once. V was pared by 3 bases and J by 0 bases, with 12 bases between. Germline V CDR1 and CDR2: MNHEY, SMNVEV (reference sequence). The CDR3 is 15 residues long. The chain uses TRBV27 and TRBJ2-7; D unresolved. This sequence was found in a man in his forties in good health and CMV-seropositive. Sequencing used PBMCs. The DNA of the CDR3 is TGTGCCAGCAGTTTGGTGAAGAGGAGCTCCTACGAGCAGTACTTC. This sequence encodes CASSLVKRSSYEQYF.